Listed below are T cell receptor beta chains from one sample, sequenced in a study of blood T cells in healthy people across ages. TCRdb independently ran MiXCR on the 5' RACE reads; one entry per CDR3 protein. Of approximately 810,000 distinct CDR3 sequences detected, roughly 40% appear once; the ten largest clones hold around 13%. The sample consisted of blood. These receptor sequences come from a man between 18 and 35 years old in good health. The CDR3 runs from the conserved cysteine through the conserved F or W. The order of the fields is CDR3 protein, CDR3 DNA, D gene, J gene, clone size, V gene. A D gene is named only where the DNA matches it firmly. Not all rows give a size; the values are once, few, many and, for expanded clones, a class.

CDR3: CSVGQAGEYGYTF; DNA: TGCAGCGTTGGACAGGCAGGGGAGTATGGCTACACCTTC; D: -; J: TRBJ1-2; size: many; V: TRBV29-1
CDR3: CASSVGQQETQYF; DNA: TGTGCCAGCAGCGTAGGACAGCAAGAGACCCAGTACTTC; D: -; J: TRBJ2-5; size: many; V: TRBV12-3/TRBV12-4
CDR3: CASSRDTDTQYF; DNA: TGTGCCAGCAGCCGGGACACAGATACGCAGTATTTT; D: -; J: TRBJ2-3; size: many; V: TRBV12-3/TRBV12-4
CDR3: CASSQSDTGELFF; DNA: TGTGCCAGCAGCCAATCAGACACCGGGGAGCTGTTTTTT; D: -; J: TRBJ2-2; size: once; V: TRBV14
CDR3: CASKRGGGDEQFF; DNA: TGTGCCAGTAAACGGGGGGGCGGGGATGAGCAGTTCTTC; D: TRBD2; J: TRBJ2-1; size: -; V: TRBV19
CDR3: CASSQDSSSNQPQHF; DNA: TGTGCCAGCAGCCAAGATAGCAGCAGCAATCAGCCCCAGCATTTT; D: -; J: TRBJ1-5; size: few; V: TRBV3-1
CDR3: CASSDGGTDYNEQFF; DNA: TGTGCCAGCAGTGATGGAGGGACAGACTACAATGAGCAGTTCTTC; D: -; J: TRBJ2-1; size: few; V: TRBV6-1
CDR3: CASTRTPNTEAFF; DNA: TGTGCCAGCACCCGGACACCGAACACTGAAGCTTTCTTT; D: -; J: TRBJ1-1; size: many; V: TRBV12-3/TRBV12-4
CDR3: CASSGGPGELFF; DNA: TGTGCCAGCAGCGGGGGGCCCGGGGAGCTGTTTTTT; D: -; J: TRBJ2-2; size: few; V: TRBV12-3/TRBV12-4
CDR3: CASSAGAASAEAFF; DNA: TGTGCCAGCAGTGCAGGGGCGGCGAGCGCTGAAGCTTTCTTT; D: -; J: TRBJ1-1; size: -; V: TRBV12-3/TRBV12-4
CDR3: CSARDSLGQETQYF; DNA: TGCAGTGCCAGGGACTCGCTGGGGCAAGAGACCCAGTACTTC; D: -; J: TRBJ2-5; size: -; V: TRBV20-1
CDR3: CASSLSPSGVDNEQYF; DNA: TGCGCCAGCAGCTTGAGCCCTAGCGGGGTCGACAATGAGCAGTACTTC; D: TRBD2; J: TRBJ2-5; size: few; V: TRBV5-1
CDR3: CASSYSRLNTEAFF; DNA: TGTGCCAGCAGTTACTCGAGGTTGAACACTGAAGCTTTCTTT; D: -; J: TRBJ1-1; size: -; V: TRBV6-5
CDR3: CASSLAAQGATGELFF; DNA: TGTGCCAGCAGCTTAGCGGCACAGGGGGCAACCGGGGAGCTGTTTTTT; D: TRBD1; J: TRBJ2-2; size: -; V: TRBV7-3
CDR3: CASSLGSSEQFF; DNA: TGTGCCAGCAGCTTGGGGAGCAGTGAGCAGTTCTTC; D: -; J: TRBJ2-1; size: once; V: TRBV4-2
CDR3: CASSAGQGNYEQYF; DNA: TGTGCCAGCAGTGCCGGACAGGGTAACTACGAGCAGTACTTC; D: TRBD1; J: TRBJ2-7; size: -; V: TRBV6-1
CDR3: CASSQDTSGGTGELFF; DNA: TGTGCCAGCAGCCAAGATACTAGCGGGGGTACCGGGGAGCTGTTTTTT; D: TRBD2; J: TRBJ2-2; size: -; V: TRBV3-1
CDR3: CASSPPTGLRSSPLHF; DNA: TGTGCCAGCAGTCCACCTACAGGGCTTCGAAGTTCACCCCTCCACTTT; D: -; J: TRBJ1-6; size: few; V: TRBV7-2
CDR3: CASSVEAGVPDTQYF; DNA: TGTGCCAGCAGCGTAGAAGCGGGGGTTCCAGATACGCAGTATTTT; D: TRBD2; J: TRBJ2-3; size: -; V: TRBV9
CDR3: CASSPDSGQGSEKLFF; DNA: TGTGCCAGCAGTCCGGACTCCGGACAGGGGTCGGAAAAACTGTTTTTT; D: TRBD1; J: TRBJ1-4; size: -; V: TRBV12-3/TRBV12-4